Listed below are T cell receptor beta chains from one sample, sequenced in a study of T cell repertoires in cytomegalovirus infection. TCRdb analysed the reads with MiXCR anew, one entry per CDR3 protein. This table has 150,000 to 200,000 distinct CDR3 sequences, about 20% appearing once. Sequenced sample: PBMCs. Receptors originate from a human donor in good health (CMV status not recorded). Some clones in this sample may be carry-over from other donors' samples. The CDR3 runs from the conserved cysteine through the conserved F or W. Each record gives: D gene, J gene, V gene, clone size, CDR3 protein, CDR3 DNA. A D gene is named only where the DNA matches it firmly. For some rows the clone size is stated as once, few or many, or as a class when expanded; others skip it.

d_gene: .; j_gene: TRBJ1-5; v_gene: TRBV24-1; abundance: .; CDR3aa: CATSDLRGRAQPQHF; CDR3nt: TGTGCCACCAGTGATTTGCGAGGGAGGGCTCAGCCCCAGCATTTT
d_gene: .; j_gene: TRBJ2-7; v_gene: TRBV14; abundance: few; CDR3aa: CASSPGLAPQQYF; CDR3nt: TGTGCCAGCAGCCCCGGGCTTGCTCCCCAGCAGTACTTC
d_gene: TRBD1; j_gene: TRBJ1-1; v_gene: TRBV20-1; abundance: many; CDR3aa: CSARGGGKKTEAFF; CDR3nt: TGCAGTGCTAGGGGAGGGGGCAAAAAAACTGAAGCTTTCTTT
d_gene: .; j_gene: TRBJ2-2; v_gene: TRBV2; abundance: .; CDR3aa: CASSEHDRNTGELFF; CDR3nt: TGTGCCAGCAGCGAACATGACAGGAACACCGGGGAGCTGTTTTTT
d_gene: .; j_gene: TRBJ1-5; v_gene: TRBV6-5; abundance: .; CDR3aa: CASSWQPADQPQHF; CDR3nt: TGTGCCAGCAGTTGGCAGCCGGCCGATCAGCCCCAGCATTTT
d_gene: TRBD2; j_gene: TRBJ2-1; v_gene: TRBV10-1; abundance: few; CDR3aa: CASSDQRGDINEQFF; CDR3nt: TGCGCCAGCAGTGACCAGCGGGGGGATATCAATGAGCAGTTCTTC
d_gene: .; j_gene: TRBJ1-6; v_gene: TRBV23-1; abundance: .; CDR3aa: CASITIKGSSYNSPLHF; CDR3nt: TGCGCCAGCATAACAATCAAGGGGTCCTCCTATAATTCACCCCTCCACTTT
d_gene: TRBD2; j_gene: TRBJ2-1; v_gene: TRBV12-5; abundance: .; CDR3aa: CASGPDREEGEQFF; CDR3nt: TGTGCTAGTGGCCCGGACCGGGAGGAGGGTGAGCAGTTCTTC
d_gene: .; j_gene: TRBJ2-7; v_gene: TRBV6-6; abundance: few; CDR3aa: CASSSYNEQYF; CDR3nt: TGTGCCAGCAGTTCGTACAACGAGCAGTACTTC
d_gene: .; j_gene: TRBJ1-5; v_gene: TRBV20-1; abundance: .; CDR3aa: CSARGDANQPQHF; CDR3nt: TGCAGTGCTAGAGGGGACGCAAATCAGCCCCAGCATTTT
d_gene: .; j_gene: TRBJ1-1; v_gene: TRBV6-2/TRBV6-3; abundance: .; CDR3aa: CASSPRPVVNTEAFF; CDR3nt: TGTGCCAGCAGTCCTCGCCCGGTGGTGAACACTGAAGCTTTCTTT
d_gene: .; j_gene: TRBJ2-3; v_gene: TRBV20-1; abundance: .; CDR3aa: CSAPRGSGFPDTQYF; CDR3nt: TGCAGTGCTCCCAGGGGTAGCGGGTTTCCGGATACGCAGTATTTT
d_gene: .; j_gene: TRBJ2-1; v_gene: TRBV7-3; abundance: .; CDR3aa: CASSLTARNEQFF; CDR3nt: TGTGCCAGCAGCTTAACTGCTCGGAATGAGCAGTTCTTC
d_gene: .; j_gene: TRBJ2-5; v_gene: TRBV7-3; abundance: .; CDR3aa: CASSPTGPPQETQYF; CDR3nt: TGTGCCAGCAGCCCCACAGGACCTCCCCAAGAGACCCAGTACTTC
d_gene: .; j_gene: TRBJ1-5; v_gene: TRBV7-8; abundance: .; CDR3aa: CGSSSPPGEQPQHF; CDR3nt: TGTGGCAGCAGCTCCCCCCCGGGGGAGCAGCCCCAGCATTTT
d_gene: .; j_gene: TRBJ2-3; v_gene: TRBV7-2; abundance: many; CDR3aa: CASSDSLGSLYTDTQYF; CDR3nt: TGTGCCAGCAGCGACTCCCTGGGTAGCCTATACACAGATACGCAGTATTTT
d_gene: .; j_gene: TRBJ2-1; v_gene: TRBV2; abundance: few; CDR3aa: CASTLRVSYNEQFF; CDR3nt: TGTGCCAGCACTCTCAGGGTCTCCTACAATGAGCAGTTCTTC
d_gene: .; j_gene: TRBJ2-7; v_gene: TRBV4-1; abundance: few; CDR3aa: CASSQVKLLRGPIYEQYF; CDR3nt: TGCGCCAGCAGCCAAGTTAAACTGTTGAGGGGACCGATCTACGAGCAGTACTTC
d_gene: .; j_gene: TRBJ1-4; v_gene: TRBV18; abundance: few; CDR3aa: CASSPRTGREEKLFF; CDR3nt: TGTGCCAGCTCACCAAGGACGGGGAGGGAAGAAAAACTGTTTTTT
d_gene: TRBD1; j_gene: TRBJ1-5; v_gene: TRBV6-1; abundance: many; CDR3aa: CASSDQGEAQPQHF; CDR3nt: TGTGCCAGCAGTGATCAGGGGGAGGCTCAGCCCCAGCATTTT
d_gene: TRBD2; j_gene: TRBJ2-1; v_gene: TRBV12-3/TRBV12-4; abundance: many; CDR3aa: CASSPLAGVAYNEQFF; CDR3nt: TGTGCCAGCAGTCCACTAGCGGGAGTGGCCTACAATGAGCAGTTCTTC
d_gene: .; j_gene: TRBJ2-3; v_gene: TRBV10-3; abundance: .; CDR3aa: CAIREGSSGDTQYF; CDR3nt: TGTGCCATCAGAGAAGGCTCCTCGGGGGATACGCAGTATTTT
d_gene: .; j_gene: TRBJ1-1; v_gene: TRBV5-1; abundance: .; CDR3aa: CASSLATVMTEAFF; CDR3nt: TGCGCCAGCAGCTTGGCCACGGTTATGACTGAAGCTTTCTTT
d_gene: .; j_gene: TRBJ2-2; v_gene: TRBV5-1; abundance: .; CDR3aa: CASSLDRVGTGELFF; CDR3nt: TGCGCCAGCAGCTTGGACAGGGTCGGCACCGGGGAGCTGTTTTTT
d_gene: .; j_gene: TRBJ2-3; v_gene: TRBV5-1; abundance: few; CDR3aa: CASLGGDTQYF; CDR3nt: TGCGCCAGCCTCGGGGGCGATACGCAGTATTTT
d_gene: .; j_gene: TRBJ2-1; v_gene: TRBV20-1; abundance: few; CDR3aa: CSAPLSGVYNEQFF; CDR3nt: TGCAGTGCCCCCTTGAGCGGAGTCTACAATGAGCAGTTCTTC
d_gene: TRBD1; j_gene: TRBJ2-1; v_gene: TRBV5-4; abundance: many; CDR3aa: CASSLPGQTGTEQFF; CDR3nt: TGTGCCAGCAGCTTGCCGGGACAGACTGGAACTGAGCAGTTCTTC
d_gene: .; j_gene: TRBJ1-1; v_gene: TRBV2; abundance: few; CDR3aa: CASRESTEAFF; CDR3nt: TGTGCCAGCCGTGAGAGCACTGAAGCTTTCTTT
d_gene: TRBD2; j_gene: TRBJ2-3; v_gene: TRBV6-2/TRBV6-3; abundance: .; CDR3aa: CASSYFGLAGASGTDTQYF; CDR3nt: TGTGCCAGCAGTTACTTTGGACTAGCGGGAGCGTCTGGCACAGATACGCAGTATTTT
d_gene: .; j_gene: TRBJ2-5; v_gene: TRBV20-1; abundance: few; CDR3aa: CSAINPLSETQYF; CDR3nt: TGCAGTGCAATCAACCCCCTCTCGGAGACCCAGTACTTC
d_gene: .; j_gene: TRBJ2-3; v_gene: TRBV6-2/TRBV6-3; abundance: .; CDR3aa: CASSYGSKGTDTQYF; CDR3nt: TGTGCCAGCAGTTACGGGTCGAAAGGCACAGATACGCAGTATTTT
d_gene: TRBD2; j_gene: TRBJ2-5; v_gene: TRBV5-1; abundance: .; CDR3aa: CASSPPAASGSLYF; CDR3nt: TGCGCCAGCAGCCCGCCAGCTGCTAGCGGGAGCTTATACTTC
d_gene: .; j_gene: TRBJ1-2; v_gene: TRBV7-2; abundance: many; CDR3aa: CASSSRDKGHPIYGYTF; CDR3nt: TGTGCCAGCAGCTCCCGGGACAAAGGCCACCCCATCTATGGCTACACCTTC
d_gene: TRBD1; j_gene: TRBJ2-2; v_gene: TRBV2; abundance: few; CDR3aa: CASSWDRETGELFF; CDR3nt: TGTGCCAGCAGTTGGGACAGGGAAACCGGGGAGCTGTTTTTT
d_gene: TRBD1; j_gene: TRBJ2-7; v_gene: TRBV5-1; abundance: few; CDR3aa: CASSRGTGGYEQYF; CDR3nt: TGCGCCAGCAGCCGTGGGACAGGGGGGTACGAGCAGTACTTC
d_gene: .; j_gene: TRBJ1-6; v_gene: TRBV18; abundance: .; CDR3aa: CASSGTDNSPLHF; CDR3nt: TGTGCCAGCTCTGGGACGGATAATTCACCCCTCCACTTT
d_gene: .; j_gene: TRBJ2-5; v_gene: TRBV20-1; abundance: .; CDR3aa: CSLRRQGRETQYF; CDR3nt: TGCAGCCTCCGGAGGCAGGGGAGAGAGACCCAGTACTTC
d_gene: TRBD1; j_gene: TRBJ2-5; v_gene: TRBV12-3/TRBV12-4; abundance: many; CDR3aa: CASSRGQALQETQYF; CDR3nt: TGTGCCAGCAGCCGTGGACAGGCCTTACAAGAGACCCAGTACTTC
d_gene: .; j_gene: TRBJ1-5; v_gene: TRBV5-5; abundance: .; CDR3aa: CASSGGDGISNQPQHF; CDR3nt: TGTGCCAGCAGCGGGGGGGACGGAATTAGCAATCAGCCCCAGCATTTT
d_gene: .; j_gene: TRBJ2-1; v_gene: TRBV5-8; abundance: .; CDR3aa: CASSTPLAQSDNEQFF; CDR3nt: TGTGCCAGCAGCACCCCCCTAGCCCAATCCGACAATGAGCAGTTCTTC
d_gene: TRBD1; j_gene: TRBJ2-1; v_gene: TRBV6-5; abundance: few; CDR3aa: CASSDTGDLIGDEQFF; CDR3nt: TGTGCCAGCAGTGACACAGGGGACCTCATTGGGGATGAGCAGTTCTTC
d_gene: .; j_gene: TRBJ2-2; v_gene: TRBV7-8; abundance: many; CDR3aa: CASSLGLLTGELFF; CDR3nt: TGTGCCAGCAGCTTAGGACTGCTCACCGGGGAGCTGTTTTTT
d_gene: .; j_gene: TRBJ2-7; v_gene: TRBV11-2; abundance: .; CDR3aa: CASSPGVMSYEQYF; CDR3nt: TGTGCCAGCAGCCCAGGGGTTATGTCCTACGAGCAGTACTTC
d_gene: .; j_gene: TRBJ2-7; v_gene: TRBV7-8; abundance: .; CDR3aa: CASSLAHRNYEQYF; CDR3nt: TGTGCCAGCAGCTTAGCGCACAGAAACTACGAGCAGTACTTC
d_gene: .; j_gene: TRBJ2-7; v_gene: TRBV11-2; abundance: many; CDR3aa: CASSSGGEQYF; CDR3nt: TGTGCCAGCAGCTCTGGGGGTGAGCAGTACTTC
d_gene: .; j_gene: TRBJ1-2; v_gene: TRBV20-1; abundance: .; CDR3aa: CSAAGDTNYGYTF; CDR3nt: TGCAGTGCTGCAGGCGATACTAACTATGGCTACACCTTC
d_gene: .; j_gene: TRBJ2-2; v_gene: TRBV6-1; abundance: many; CDR3aa: CASGVWGGELFF; CDR3nt: TGTGCCAGCGGTGTCTGGGGCGGGGAGCTGTTTTTT